These 25 T cell receptor beta chains share one sample of origin, sequenced in a study. The sorted Tregs were CD4+CD25+CD127-/low cells. TCRdb reprocessed the 5' RACE reads with MiXCR, giving one entry per CDR3 protein. The sample gives fewer than 75,000 distinct CDR3 sequences, around 24% of which show up once; 2% to 2.5% is in the top ten. The material sequenced was tumor-infiltrating Tregs sorted from the breast tumor. The receptor set was obtained from a female donor with breast cancer.

This clonotype showed up many times. The chain joins TRBV13 to TRBJ2-3; D perhaps matches TRBD1 (6 bases). The CDR3 extends over 16 amino acids. Germline V CDR1 and CDR2: PRHDT, FYEKMQ (reference sequence). Trimming removed 0 bases at V and 1 base at J, with 11 bases between. The CDR3 nucleotides are TGTGCCAGCAGCTTAGGCCCAGGGGCGGGCACAGATACGCAGTATTTT. Its translation: CASSLGPGAGTDTQYF.

A few counts support this clonotype. This sequence joins TRBV20-1 and TRBJ1-1; tentative D call: TRBD1 (6 bases). The length of the CDR3 is 15 residues. Trimming took 6 bases from V and 4 from J, leaving 21 bases between them. Germline V lookup: CDR1 DFQATT, CDR2 SNEGSKA (reference sequence). The CDR3 loop is CSASPGHRGGTEAFF. In nucleotides, the CDR3 is TGCAGTGCCTCACCGGGACATCGGGGGGGCACTGAAGCTTTCTTT.

This chain uses TRBV12-3 or TRBV12-4 with TRBJ1-5; 7 nucleotides line up with TRBD1. J gave up 4 bases and V 6 bases, and 3 bases lay outside the gene matches. The CDR3 runs 13 residues. CDR3 nucleotide sequence: TGTGCCAGCAGGCCGACAGGGAATCAGCCCCAGCATTTT. Protein product: CASRPTGNQPQHF.

This clonotype was counted a few times. The V and J genes are TRBV2 and TRBJ1-2; possible D gene TRBD1, 5 bases. Trimming shortened V by 9 bases and J by 3 bases, and 17 bases separated the two germline ends. The V gene's germline CDR1 is SNHLY and CDR2 FYNNEI. This CDR3 is 14 amino acids long. In DNA, the CDR3 is TGTGCCAGTGGCCCGCAGGGAGCGGACTATGGCTACACCTTC. Its translation: CASGPQGADYGYTF.

This clonotype has only a few counts. The chain has TRBV10-3 and TRBJ2-7; the match to TRBD1 covers 9 bases. Looked up from germline, CDR1 is ENHRY and CDR2 is SYGVKD. The trim removed 6 bases at V and 2 bases at J, leaving 5 bases unmatched. There are 14 residues in the CDR3. The CDR3 region is CAIRRTGEPYEQYF. In DNA form, the CDR3 reads TGTGCCATCAGAAGGACAGGGGAACCCTACGAGCAGTACTTC.

This clonotype was seen a few times. The chain carries TRBV3-1 and TRBJ1-5; TRBD1 is a possible D gene (5 bases). V was clipped by 4 bases and J by 6 bases, with 16 bases between them. The CDR3 is made up of 15 amino acids. Germline CDR1 LGHDT, CDR2 YNNKEL (reference sequence). The CDR3 region is CASSPGGGVGQPQHF. The CDR3 coding sequence is TGTGCCAGCAGCCCCGGCGGGGGAGTGGGTCAGCCCCAGCATTTT. The full variable domain, completed using reference TRBV3-1 and TRBJ1-5, is DTAVSQTPKYLVTQMGNDKSIKCEQNLGHDTMYWYKQDSKKFLKIMFSYNNKELIINETVPNRFSPKSPDKAHLNLHINSLELGDSAVYFCASSPGGGVGQPQHFGDGTRLSIL.

The rearrangement joins TRBV7-2 to TRBJ1-1; TRBD1 aligns across 7 bases. CDR1 is SGHTA, CDR2 FQGNSA, per germline. The CDR3 spans 14 residues. V gave up 1 base and J gave up 7 bases; unmatched junction bases: 6. This chain's CDR3 is CASSLDRGFGEAFF. The CDR3 DNA reads TGTGCCAGCAGCTTAGACAGGGGTTTTGGTGAAGCTTTCTTT.

This rearrangement joins TRBV6-1 to TRBJ1-1; maybe TRBD1 (5 bases). Trimming shortened V by 1 base and J by 5 bases, and 14 bases separated the two germline ends. The CDR3 runs 15 residues. Germline CDR1 reads MNHNS; CDR2 reads SASEGT. The CDR3 DNA reads TGTGCCAGCAGTGAAGGCGGGGCAGGAAGGACTGAAGCTTTCTTT. This gives the protein CASSEGGAGRTEAFF.

This clonotype showed up just a few times. V gene TRBV7-9 combines with J gene TRBJ2-3; no definite D call. Germline lookup yields CDR1 SEHNR and CDR2 FQNEAQ (reference sequence). V lost 3 bases, J lost 2 bases, and 15 bases lay in between. CDR3 size: 16 residues. CDR3 DNA: TGTGCCAGCAGCTTGTCGGTTCCTACGACCACAGATACGCAGTATTTT. This codes for CASSLSVPTTTDTQYF.

The chain employs TRBV7-3 and TRBJ2-3; TRBD2 matches at 8 bases. This CDR3 comprises 18 residues. Germline CDR1 reads SGHTA; CDR2 reads FQGTGA. V was pared by 4 bases and J by 4 bases, with 16 bases of the junction left unmatched. The CDR3 reads CASSSEGFLAGPPDTQYF. The CDR3 DNA reads as TGTGCCAGCAGCTCCGAGGGTTTTCTAGCGGGTCCTCCAGATACGCAGTATTTT.

The chain couples TRBV18 to TRBJ2-5; D is possibly TRBD1 (5 bases). This CDR3 is 15 amino acids long. CDR1 and CDR2 from the germline V gene are KGHSH and LQKENI. Trimming left V 3 bases short and J 3 bases short, with 14 bases between. CDR3 in DNA: TGTGCCAGCTCACCCCGACAGATTACGAAAGAGACCCAGTACTTC. Residues: CASSPRQITKETQYF.

The chain is built from TRBV4-3 and TRBJ2-3; 10 bases map to TRBD2. Germline CDR1 is LGHNA and CDR2 is YSLEER. The CDR3 is made up of 20 amino acids. V dropped 0 bases and J dropped 7; count of bases not matched to a gene: 19. The CDR3 reads CASSQEGATRLAGDLNTQYF. The CDR3 DNA is TGCGCCAGCAGCCAAGAAGGGGCGACTAGGCTAGCGGGAGATCTGAATACGCAGTATTTT.

This clonotype was recorded many times. The V gene is TRBV7-2, the J gene TRBJ2-7; 7 nucleotides agree with TRBD1. J lost 3 bases, V lost 0 bases, and 2 bases had no gene match. The germline gives CDR1 SGHTA, CDR2 FQGNSA. The CDR3 is 14 residues long. The CDR3 DNA reads TGTGCCAGCAGCTTAGCTACAGGGGACTACGAGCAGTACTTC. This translates into CASSLATGDYEQYF.

Comment on this clonotype: The junction and the germline gene differ at one end; a read error may be behind it. V gene TRBV4-2 combines with J gene TRBJ2-1; 15 nucleotides line up with TRBD2. The CDR3 is 16 residues long. Germline-derived CDR1 and CDR2 are LGHNA and YNFKEQ. This chain's CDR3 is CASGHGTSGRYNEQFF. The CDR3 DNA reads as TGTGCCAGCGGCCATGGGACTAGCGGGAGGTACAATGAGCAGTTCTTC.

This clonotype appeared once. This may stem from a read error, because a much larger clone lies one nucleotide away. CDR3 protein: CASSPVAGGQLCEQYF. The CDR3, as DNA: TGTGCCAGCAGCCCCGTAGCGGGAGGACAACTCTGCGAGCAGTACTTC. This chain uses TRBV5-4 with TRBJ2-7; 10 nucleotides agree with TRBD2. The CDR3 length is 16 residues. The junction had 13 bases not matched to a gene; V was cut back by 4 bases and J by 6 bases. In germline, CDR1 is SGHNT, CDR2 YYREEE (reference sequence).

To note about this clonotype: A junction end diverges from the germline sequence, so it may reflect a read error. In DNA form, the CDR3 reads TGTGCCGGCAGCCCTAGCTTCTCTGGGGCCAACGTCCTGACTTTC. Its translation is CAGSPSFSGANVLTF. V usage is TRBV6-5 and J usage is TRBJ2-6, with a tentative D call TRBD2 (5 bases). The CDR3 is 15 amino acids. The germline V gene encodes CDR1 MNHEY and CDR2 SVGAGI.

This clonotype was found many times. The chain carries TRBV3-1 and TRBJ2-7; D unresolved. V was trimmed by 5 bases and J by 1 base, leaving 0 bases between them. This CDR3 is built from 10 residues. Germline V gene sequence: CDR1 LGHDT, CDR2 YNNKEL (reference sequence). The CDR3 reads CASSSYEQYF. The CDR3 nucleotides read TGTGCCAGCAGCTCCTACGAGCAGTACTTC.

The DNA of the CDR3 is TGCGCCAGCAGTGGACAGGGCGATCAGCCCCAGCATTTT. As protein: CASSGQGDQPQHF. The genes are TRBV10-1 and TRBJ1-5; 7 bases are shared with TRBD1. The V gene end was trimmed by 4 bases and the J gene end by 5 bases; junction bases not matched to a gene: 2. This CDR3 comprises 13 residues. Per the germline V gene, CDR1 is WNHNN and CDR2 is SYGVQD (reference sequence).

The V and J genes are TRBV3-1 and TRBJ2-7; D is uncertain. V was trimmed by 1 base and J by 9 bases, leaving 10 bases between them. This CDR3 is built from 12 residues. Per the germline V gene, CDR1 is LGHDT and CDR2 is YNNKEL (reference sequence). This CDR3 is CASSQGQGWQYF. DNA of the CDR3: TGTGCCAGCAGCCAAGGTCAAGGGTGGCAGTACTTC.

This clonotype was counted between two and nine times. The rearrangement links TRBV28 to TRBJ2-7; 7 positions match TRBD2. Germline lookup yields CDR1 MDHEN and CDR2 SYDVKM. The CDR3 spans 14 residues. Trimming removed 8 bases from V and 0 bases from J; junction bases left unmatched: 7. The CDR3 DNA is TGTGCCAGCCAAAGCGGGGATCACTCCTACGAGCAGTACTTC. It encodes CASQSGDHSYEQYF.

This chain links TRBV3-1 with TRBJ1-1; weak D call: TRBD1 (6 bases). V was pared by 6 bases and J by 1 base, with 12 bases between. Germline-derived CDR1 and CDR2 are LGHDT and YNNKEL (reference sequence). This CDR3 has 14 amino acids. This CDR3 is CASSLRGTNTEAFF. The CDR3 nucleotides read TGTGCCAGCAGTCTCAGGGGAACGAACACTGAAGCTTTCTTT.

This clonotype came up a few times. The chain combines TRBV7-9 with TRBJ2-7; D may be TRBD1 or TRBD2 (5 bases each). The germline V and J ends were trimmed by 6 bases and 9 bases, with 15 bases remaining between them. The CDR3 contains 12 residues. Looked up from germline, CDR1 is SEHNR and CDR2 is FQNEAQ (reference sequence). Written as DNA, the CDR3 is TGTGCCAGCAGTCGTATTGACAGCGGGCAGTACTTC. This encodes CASSRIDSGQYF. Using reference TRBV7-9 and TRBJ2-7 for the parts outside the CDR3, the full variable domain is DTGVSQNPRHKITKRGQNVTFRCDPISEHNRLYWYRQTLGQGPEFLTYFQNEAQLEKSRLLSDRFSAERPKGSFSTLEIQRTEQGDSAMYLCASSRIDSGQYFGPGTRLTVT.

This clonotype ranks as medium-sized. The genes are TRBV12-3 or TRBV12-4 and TRBJ2-7; D is uncertain. This CDR3 is 11 amino acids long. V was shortened by 3 bases and J by 7 bases, with 7 bases between the two germline ends. CDR3 in amino acids: CASSFYGEQYF. The CDR3 nucleotides are TGTGCCAGCAGTTTTTATGGGGAGCAGTACTTC.

This clonotype appeared a few times. The chain links TRBV5-1 to TRBJ1-4; no clear D. Trimming shortened V by 0 bases and J by 10 bases, and 7 bases separated the two germline ends. Germline V CDR1 and CDR2: SGHRS, YFSETQ. This CDR3 comprises 12 residues. The CDR3 loop is CASSLDKGKLFF. CDR3 DNA sequence: TGCGCCAGCAGCTTGGACAAGGGAAAACTGTTTTTT.

This clonotype was counted only a few times. This chain uses TRBV28 with TRBJ1-2; D not resolved. CDR1 and CDR2 (germline): MDHEN, SYDVKM. CDR3 size: 13 residues. V lost 5 bases, J lost 0 bases, and 7 bases lay in between. CDR3 loop: CASSTVTNYGYTF. The CDR3 DNA follows: TGTGCCAGCAGTACAGTGACTAACTATGGCTACACCTTC.